What follows are 19 T cell receptor beta chains derived from one specimen sequenced in a study of monozygotic twins with inflammatory bowel disease. TCRdb reprocessed the 5' RACE reads; each CDR3 protein has one entry and no DNA is given. The sample totals about 210,000 distinct CDR3 sequences. The specimen sequenced was blood. These receptors originate from a human donor with ulcerative colitis or Crohn's disease, or a healthy co-twin of an affected twin (not recorded which).

The CDR3 spells CASSQVRVTVNTGELFF. V usage is TRBV3-1 and J usage is TRBJ2-2. Per the germline V gene, CDR1 is LGHDT and CDR2 is YNNKEL (reference sequence). The CDR3 is 17 residues long.

V gene TRBV18 combines with J gene TRBJ2-5. The germline CDR1 and CDR2 sequences are KGHSH and LQKENI. The CDR3 is 14 amino acids. This chain's CDR3 is CASSQGGQRETQYF.

The chain joins TRBV12-5 to TRBJ2-1; TCRdb selects TRBD1, and the lack of DNA leaves this call unchecked. The CDR3 is 12 residues long. Germline V gene data show CDR1 as LGHNT and CDR2 as FRNRAP. The CDR3 sequence: CASGLQVNEQFF.

CDR3 sequence reads: CASSLEGGLARFF. This chain joins TRBV5-1 and TRBJ2-1; TCRdb selects TRBD2, and the lack of DNA leaves this call unchecked. The CDR3 length is 13 residues. CDR1 is SGHRS, CDR2 YFSETQ, per germline.

CDR3: CASSSDRVVNSNQPQHF. The chain combines TRBV6-5 with TRBJ1-5; TCRdb returns TRBD1, unconfirmable since there is no DNA. Per the germline V gene, CDR1 is MNHEY and CDR2 is SVGAGI. The length of the CDR3 is 17 residues.

V gene TRBV4-1 combines with J gene TRBJ2-1. This CDR3 is built from 16 residues. The germline V gene has CDR1 MGHRA and CDR2 YSYEKL. The CDR3 region is CASSQVDLVSYNEQFF.

This chain connects TRBV20-1 to TRBJ1-2; TCRdb proposes TRBD1, but this gene call is untestable without DNA. This CDR3 spans 15 amino acids. Germline CDR1 is DFQATT and CDR2 is SNEGSKA (reference sequence). The CDR3 loop is CSAPGGLDRNYGYTF.

This chain joins TRBV6-5 and TRBJ2-1; TCRdb names TRBD1, which stays unverified in the absence of DNA. This CDR3 is built from 16 residues. Germline V gene lookup returns CDR1 MNHEY and CDR2 SVGAGI. CDR3 residues: CASSSTRDRDGDEQFF.

V is TRBV20-1 and J is TRBJ2-4; TCRdb calls TRBD2, which cannot be checked without DNA. This CDR3 is built from 16 residues. Germline lookup yields CDR1 DFQATT and CDR2 SNEGSKA (reference sequence). The CDR3 here is CSASGGGGAIQNIQYF.

This chain links TRBV6-2 or TRBV6-3 with TRBJ1-2; TCRdb's D call of TRBD1 is untestable without DNA. Germline-derived CDR1 and CDR2 are MNHEY and SVGEGT. CDR3 size: 15 residues. The CDR3 is CASSYSIRGDYGYTF.

The chain is built from TRBV5-1 and TRBJ1-6; TCRdb lists TRBD1, though no DNA is available to test this call. Germline V gene lookup returns CDR1 SGHRS and CDR2 YFSETQ. The length of the CDR3 is 13 residues. The CDR3 is CASSSRGNSPLHF.

The rearrangement links TRBV12-3 or TRBV12-4 to TRBJ1-2; with no DNA, the TCRdb D assignment of TRBD1 cannot be verified. The CDR3 sequence is 13 residues long. CDR3 residues: CASSFSGVRSYTF.

The V call is TRBV7-6, the J call TRBJ2-2. This CDR3 region has 14 residues. Germline values: CDR1 SGHVS, CDR2 FNYEAQ. CDR3 sequence: CASSLGGITGELFF.

The J gene is TRBJ2-1, the V gene TRBV5-5. The CDR3 has 12 residues. The germline V gene has CDR1 SGHKS and CDR2 YYEKEE (reference sequence). The CDR3 is CASSFRGNEQFF.

The chain carries TRBV21-1 and TRBJ1-3; no DNA is available, so the TRBD1 call from TCRdb remains unchecked. TRBV21-1 is a pseudogene locus. This CDR3 comprises 14 residues. The CDR3 protein is CASIKWARGNTIYF.

The V and J genes are TRBV6-2 or TRBV6-3 and TRBJ2-3; TCRdb returns TRBD2, unconfirmable since there is no DNA. The CDR3 has 15 residues. Germline CDR1 reads MNHEY; CDR2 reads SVGEGT. CDR3 loop: CASRRLAVSTDTQYF.

The gene calls are TRBV3-1 and TRBJ1-1; TCRdb calls TRBD1, which cannot be checked without DNA. The CDR3 is 13 amino acids. From germline, CDR1 is LGHDT and CDR2 YNNKEL (reference sequence). The CDR3 is CASNHPDSPEAFF. The full variable domain, in which reference TRBV3-1 and TRBJ1-1 provide the parts outside the CDR3, is DTAVSQTPKYLVTQMGNDKSIKCEQNLGHDTMYWYKQDSKKFLKIMFSYNNKELIINETVPNRFSPKSPDKAHLNLHINSLELGDSAVYFCASNHPDSPEAFFGQGTRLTVV.

The chain employs TRBV4-1 and TRBJ2-5. The CDR3 covers 16 residues. Per the germline V gene, CDR1 is MGHRA and CDR2 is YSYEKL. CDR3 sequence: CASSQDEVEHQETQYF.

This rearrangement joins TRBV27 to TRBJ1-2; TCRdb reports TRBD1, a call that lacks DNA to check it against. Germline V gene sequence: CDR1 MNHEY, CDR2 SMNVEV (reference sequence). The CDR3 covers 13 residues. The CDR3: CASSLGRMYGYTF.